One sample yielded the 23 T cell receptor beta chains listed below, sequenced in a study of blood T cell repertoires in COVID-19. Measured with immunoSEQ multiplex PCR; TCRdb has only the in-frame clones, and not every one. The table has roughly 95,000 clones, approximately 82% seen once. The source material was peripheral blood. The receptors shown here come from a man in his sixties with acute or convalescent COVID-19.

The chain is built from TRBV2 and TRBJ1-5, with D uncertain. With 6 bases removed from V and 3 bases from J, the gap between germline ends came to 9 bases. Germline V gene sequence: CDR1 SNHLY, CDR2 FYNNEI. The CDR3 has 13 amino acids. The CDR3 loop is CASREGINQPQHF. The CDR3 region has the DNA TGTGCCAGCAGGGAGGGAATCAATCAGCCCCAGCATTTT.

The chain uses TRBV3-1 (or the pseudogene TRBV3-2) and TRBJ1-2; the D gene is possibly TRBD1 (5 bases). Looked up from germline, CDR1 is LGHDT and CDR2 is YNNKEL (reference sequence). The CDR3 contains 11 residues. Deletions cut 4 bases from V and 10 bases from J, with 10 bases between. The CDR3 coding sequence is TGTGCCAGCAGCCTCCAGGGCCCCTACACCTTC. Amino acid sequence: CASSLQGPYTF.

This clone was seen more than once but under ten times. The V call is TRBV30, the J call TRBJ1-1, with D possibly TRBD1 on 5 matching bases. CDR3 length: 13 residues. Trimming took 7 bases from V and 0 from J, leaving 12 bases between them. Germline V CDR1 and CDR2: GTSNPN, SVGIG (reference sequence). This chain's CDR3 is CASTDSMNTEAFF. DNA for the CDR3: TGTGCCTCCACCGACAGCATGAACACTGAAGCTTTCTTT.

CDR3 nucleotide sequence: TGCGCCAGCAGCTTAACGGGACAGGGGGTTGGGTCACCCCTCCACTTT. It is translated as CASSLTGQGVGSPLHF. This chain links TRBV5-1 with TRBJ1-6; 11 nucleotides align to TRBD1. CDR1 is SGHRS, CDR2 YFSETQ, per germline. V was pared by 2 bases and J by 10 bases, with 8 bases of the junction left unmatched. This CDR3 has 16 residues.

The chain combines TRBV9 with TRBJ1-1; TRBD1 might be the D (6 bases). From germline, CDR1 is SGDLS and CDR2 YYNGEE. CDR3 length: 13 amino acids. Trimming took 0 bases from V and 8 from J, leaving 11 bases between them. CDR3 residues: CASSVGQAAEAFF. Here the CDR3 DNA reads TGTGCCAGCAGCGTAGGACAGGCAGCCGAAGCTTTCTTT.

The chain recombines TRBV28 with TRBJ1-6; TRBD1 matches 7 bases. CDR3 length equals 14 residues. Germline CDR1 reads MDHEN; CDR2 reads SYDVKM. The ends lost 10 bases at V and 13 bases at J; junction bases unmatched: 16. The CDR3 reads CATVPGGGVVPLHF. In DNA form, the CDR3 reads TGTGCCACCGTACCTGGAGGGGGCGTCGTGCCCCTCCACTTT.

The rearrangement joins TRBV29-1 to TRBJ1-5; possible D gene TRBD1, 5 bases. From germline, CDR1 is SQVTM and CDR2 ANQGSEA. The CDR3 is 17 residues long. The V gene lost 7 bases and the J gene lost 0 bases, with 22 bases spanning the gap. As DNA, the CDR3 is TGCAGCGCCGGGGGAGGGCAGGGCTGGGGTAGCAATCAGCCCCAGCATTTT. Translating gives CSAGGGQGWGSNQPQHF.

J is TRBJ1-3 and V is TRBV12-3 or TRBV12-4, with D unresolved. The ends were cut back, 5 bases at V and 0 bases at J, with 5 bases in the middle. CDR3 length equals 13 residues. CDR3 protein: CASSLLSGNTIYF. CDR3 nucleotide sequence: TGTGCCAGCAGTCTCCTCTCTGGAAACACCATATATTTT.

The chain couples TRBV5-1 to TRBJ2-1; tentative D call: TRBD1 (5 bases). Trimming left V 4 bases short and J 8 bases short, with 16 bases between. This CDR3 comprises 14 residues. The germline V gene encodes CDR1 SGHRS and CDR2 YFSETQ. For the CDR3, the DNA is TGCGCCAGCAGCCCTGGAGCCAGGGTCGATGAGCAGTTCTTC. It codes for CASSPGARVDEQFF.

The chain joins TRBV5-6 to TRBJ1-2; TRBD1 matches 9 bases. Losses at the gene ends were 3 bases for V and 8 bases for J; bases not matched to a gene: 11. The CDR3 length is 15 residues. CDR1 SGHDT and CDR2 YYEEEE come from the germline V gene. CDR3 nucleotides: TGTGCCAGCAGCTGGAACAAGGGACAGGGAAAAGGCTACACCTTC. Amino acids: CASSWNKGQGKGYTF. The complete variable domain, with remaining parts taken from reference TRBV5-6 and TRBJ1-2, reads DAGVTQSPTHLIKTRGQQVTLRCSPKSGHDTVSWYQQALGQGPQFIFQYYEEEERQRGNFPDRFSGHQFPNYSSELNVNALLLGDSALYLCASSWNKGQGKGYTFGSGTRLTVV.

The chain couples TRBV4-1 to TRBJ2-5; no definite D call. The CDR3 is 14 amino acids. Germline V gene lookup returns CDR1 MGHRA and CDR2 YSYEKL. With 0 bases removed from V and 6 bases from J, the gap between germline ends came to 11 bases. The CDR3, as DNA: TGCGCCAGCAGCCAAGAGACCGAGCGCCAGACCCAGTACTTC. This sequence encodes CASSQETERQTQYF.

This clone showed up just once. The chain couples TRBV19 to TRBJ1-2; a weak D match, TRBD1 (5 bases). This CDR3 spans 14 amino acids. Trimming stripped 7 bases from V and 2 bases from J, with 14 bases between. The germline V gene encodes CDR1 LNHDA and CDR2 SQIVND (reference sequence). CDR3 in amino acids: CASTIPQGNYGYTF. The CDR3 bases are TGTGCCAGTACCATTCCCCAGGGAAACTATGGCTACACCTTC.

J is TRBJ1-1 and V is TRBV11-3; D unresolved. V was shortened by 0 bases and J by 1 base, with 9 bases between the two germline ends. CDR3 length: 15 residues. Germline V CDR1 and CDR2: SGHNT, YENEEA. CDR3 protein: CASSLEQAGNTEAFF. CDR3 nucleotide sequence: TGTGCCAGCAGCTTAGAGCAGGCAGGGAACACTGAAGCTTTCTTT.

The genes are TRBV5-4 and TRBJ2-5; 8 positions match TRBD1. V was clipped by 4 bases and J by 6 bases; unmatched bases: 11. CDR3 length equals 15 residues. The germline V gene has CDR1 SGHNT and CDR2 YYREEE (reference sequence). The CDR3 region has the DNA TGTGCCAGCAGCCCGCCCGGGACAGGTGGGAAGACCCAGTACTTC. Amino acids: CASSPPGTGGKTQYF.

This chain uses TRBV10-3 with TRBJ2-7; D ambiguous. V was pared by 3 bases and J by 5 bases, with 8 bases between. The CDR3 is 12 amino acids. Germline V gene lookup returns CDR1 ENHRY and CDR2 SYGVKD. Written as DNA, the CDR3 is TGTGCCATCAGTGAAACCGCGAACGAGCAGTACTTC. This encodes CAISETANEQYF.

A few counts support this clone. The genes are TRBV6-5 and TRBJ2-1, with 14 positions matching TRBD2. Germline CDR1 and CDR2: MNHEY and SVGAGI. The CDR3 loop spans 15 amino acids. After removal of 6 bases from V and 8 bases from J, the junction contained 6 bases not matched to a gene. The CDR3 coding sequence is TGTGCCAGCAGACCACCGGGACTAGCGGGGGATGAGCAGTTCTTC. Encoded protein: CASRPPGLAGDEQFF.

CDR3 residues: CASSVAGGVLNTEAFF. For the CDR3, the DNA is TGTGCCAGCAGCGTAGCGGGGGGAGTCTTGAACACTGAAGCTTTCTTT. This sequence joins TRBV9 and TRBJ1-1; perhaps TRBD1 as D (5 bases). Trimming removed 0 bases from V and 0 bases from J, with 12 bases in between. There are 16 residues in the CDR3. Germline V CDR1 and CDR2: SGDLS, YYNGEE. Using reference TRBV9 and TRBJ1-1 for the parts outside the CDR3, the full variable domain is DSGVTQTPKHLITATGQRVTLRCSPRSGDLSVYWYQQSLDQGLQFLIQYYNGEERAKGNILERFSAQQFPDLHSELNLSSLELGDSALYFCASSVAGGVLNTEAFFGQGTRLTVV.

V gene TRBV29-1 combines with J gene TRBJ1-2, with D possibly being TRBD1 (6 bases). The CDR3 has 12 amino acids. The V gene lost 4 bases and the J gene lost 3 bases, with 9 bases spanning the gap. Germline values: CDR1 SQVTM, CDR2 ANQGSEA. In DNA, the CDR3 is TGCAGCGTTGCCGGACAGCACTATGGCTACACCTTC. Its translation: CSVAGQHYGYTF.

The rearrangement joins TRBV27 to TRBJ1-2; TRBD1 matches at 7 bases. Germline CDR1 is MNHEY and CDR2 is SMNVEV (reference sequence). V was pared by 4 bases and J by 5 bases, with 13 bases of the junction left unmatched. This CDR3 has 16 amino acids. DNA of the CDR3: TGTGCCAGCAGTTCCAACCCCAGGGGGATAGGGTATGGCTACACCTTC. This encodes CASSSNPRGIGYGYTF.

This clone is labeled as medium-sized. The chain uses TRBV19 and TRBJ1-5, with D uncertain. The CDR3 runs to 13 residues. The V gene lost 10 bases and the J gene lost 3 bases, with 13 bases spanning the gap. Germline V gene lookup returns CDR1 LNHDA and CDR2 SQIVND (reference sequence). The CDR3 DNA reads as TGTGCCACCAACGTGGGCATCAATCAGCCCCAGCATTTT. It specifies CATNVGINQPQHF.

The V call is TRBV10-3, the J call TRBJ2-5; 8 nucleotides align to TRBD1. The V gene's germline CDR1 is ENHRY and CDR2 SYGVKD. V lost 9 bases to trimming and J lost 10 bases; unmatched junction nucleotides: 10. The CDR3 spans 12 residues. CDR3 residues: CAITGTGGDQYF. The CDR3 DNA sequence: TGTGCCATAACCGGGACAGGAGGGGACCAGTACTTC.

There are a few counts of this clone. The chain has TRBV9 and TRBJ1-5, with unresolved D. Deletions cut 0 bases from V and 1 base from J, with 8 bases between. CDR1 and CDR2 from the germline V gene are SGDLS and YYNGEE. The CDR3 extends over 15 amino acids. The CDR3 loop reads CASSVGGMSNQPQHF. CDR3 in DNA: TGTGCCAGCAGCGTAGGAGGGATGAGCAATCAGCCCCAGCATTTT.

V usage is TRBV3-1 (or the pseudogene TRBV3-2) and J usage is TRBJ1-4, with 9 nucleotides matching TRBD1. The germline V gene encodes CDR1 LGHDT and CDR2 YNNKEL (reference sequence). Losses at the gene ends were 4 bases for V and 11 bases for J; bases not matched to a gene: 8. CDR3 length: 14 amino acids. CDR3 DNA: TGTGCCAGCAGCCCTACAGGGGGCTTAAAGAAACTGTTTTTT. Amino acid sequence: CASSPTGGLKKLFF.